The TCR beta chain under discussion was sequenced for a study of regulatory T cells in long-lasting Graves disease. Regarding the study as a whole: TRBV28, TRBJ1-2 and TRBJ2-5 were favored in persistent disease.

In building TCR beta libraries, iRepertoire HTBI primers were used together with Arm-PCR of CDR3 regions. In TCRdb, the multiplex PCR reads were re-called with MiXCR into one record per CDR3 protein. Seen here are around 510,000 distinct CDR3 sequences, less than 25% observed once, and the top ten hold 7.8%. This clonotype appeared many times. As yet, its antigen is unknown. From germline, CDR1 is SNHLY and CDR2 FYNNEI. The V segment lost 6 bases and the J segment 1 base; nucleotides outside the gene matches: 6. This CDR3 has 14 amino acids. Time point here: persistent/refractory GD, antithyroid drugs over 5 years with positive TRAb. The TCR library was made from RNA that had been extracted from PBMCs in TRIzol.

The chain links TRBV2 to TRBJ2-7, with 7 bases lining up with TRBD2. Sequenced material: peripheral blood mononuclear cells (PBMCs), taken when the disease was refractory, from a patient treated with antithyroid drugs. The origin of this receptor is a female donor with Graves disease. CDR3 in amino acids: CASRGASGSYEQYF. CDR3 in DNA: TGTGCCAGCAGAGGGGCTAGCGGATCCTACGAGCAGTACTTC.